This T cell receptor beta chain originates from a study of radiation and T cells in renal cell carcinoma. Clones were sequenced by immunoSEQ multiplex PCR, and TCRdb holds only the in-frame ones, with some missing. Among 100,000 or so clones, about 86% were seen once, and the ten largest hold approximately 8.1%. Trimming took off 0 bases at V and 0 bases at J, with 6 bases between the two ends. Germline V CDR1 and CDR2: SGDLS, YYNGEE. This CDR3 spans 14 amino acids. Of note for this clone: What it binds is not known.

Notes on the study in general: Pretreatment tumor biopsies were lacking, so baseline clonotypes are unknown.

The time point is: baseline pretreatment blood. Documented treatment: 15 Gy SBRT to primary tumor, nephrectomy 4 weeks later. The tumor was a clear cell renal cell carcinoma. This rearrangement joins TRBV9 to TRBJ1-2; no clear D gene. The sequence derives from a man in his fifties or sixties with renal cell carcinoma. The input for sequencing was blood, taken from a patient whose treatment included radiotherapy and nephrectomy. CDR3 loop: CASSVGPSNYGYTF. In nucleotides, the CDR3 is TGTGCCAGCAGCGTAGGCCCTTCTAACTATGGCTACACCTTC. The full variable domain, in which reference TRBV9 and TRBJ1-2 provide the parts outside the CDR3, is DSGVTQTPKHLITATGQRVTLRCSPRSGDLSVYWYQQSLDQGLQFLIQYYNGEERAKGNILERFSAQQFPDLHSELNLSSLELGDSALYFCASSVGPSNYGYTFGSGTRLTVV.